The rows below give T cell receptor beta chains drawn from one sample of a study of CXCR3-negative and CXCR3-positive naive CD8 T cells. With the 5' RACE reads reprocessed, TCRdb shows one record per CDR3 protein and no DNA. Its table lists 100,000 or so distinct CDR3 sequences. Sequencing was performed on naive CXCR3- CD8+ T cells from blood. The receptors derive from a human donor in good health. Some clones in this sample may be carry-over from other donors' samples. Each CDR3 is given with its conserved first and last residue. Fields, in order: clone size, V gene, CDR3 length, J gene, CDR3 protein. A clone size is listed for some rows: how often the clone was seen (once, few, many), or a class if it is expanded.

>-|TRBV6-2/TRBV6-3|15|TRBJ1-1
CASRLTGPTNTEAFF
>-|TRBV6-2/TRBV6-3|15|TRBJ2-1
CASSRLAGGRDEQFF
>-|TRBV29-1|15|TRBJ2-2
CSVEDRHDGFGELFF
>-|TRBV29-1|14|TRBJ2-7
CSARYSGQPYEQYF
>-|TRBV4-3|13|TRBJ2-7
CASSQDRGYEQYF
>-|TRBV20-1|16|TRBJ1-2
CSATALVAGPSYGYTF
>-|TRBV29-1|11|TRBJ2-7
CSVAAPLEQYF
>-|TRBV29-1|14|TRBJ2-1
CSVEQGSAYNEQFF
>-|TRBV11-2|11|TRBJ2-7
CASSEGGEQYF
>-|TRBV7-2|13|TRBJ2-1
CASSSSPAGEQFF
>-|TRBV28|17|TRBJ2-7
CASTQTGRAFDGYEQYF
>-|TRBV10-3|13|TRBJ1-1
CAISESWNTEAFF
>-|TRBV7-9|19|TRBJ2-1
CASSLVAAGVRGPYNEQFF
>-|TRBV29-1|11|TRBJ2-7
CSVRMGYEQYF
>-|TRBV7-9|16|TRBJ1-3
CASSSNKRPSRNTIYF
>-|TRBV10-3|16|TRBJ2-3
CAISGVGGGHTDTQYF
>-|TRBV5-1|14|TRBJ2-1
CASSIYRGSDEQFF
>-|TRBV13|15|TRBJ1-1
CASSSTRQPGTEAFF
>medium-sized|TRBV7-6|18|TRBJ2-2
CASSPWTSGALNTGELFF
>-|TRBV20-1|13|TRBJ2-7
CSASRGSSYEQYF
>-|TRBV7-9|15|TRBJ1-1
CASSPLRTADAEAFF
>-|TRBV10-1|15|TRBJ2-4
CASSESGQGKNIQYF
>-|TRBV7-8|18|TRBJ2-6
CASSLVYGTVSGANVLTF
>-|TRBV29-1|15|TRBJ2-2
CSVEASGLGTGELFF
>-|TRBV5-4|16|TRBJ2-2
CASSFGRAGSTGELFF
>-|TRBV7-6|14|TRBJ2-7
CASSIAGDPYEQYF
>-|TRBV5-1|16|TRBJ2-7
CASSLGETVFPDEQYF
>-|TRBV13|15|TRBJ1-2
CASSLGRGSNYGYTF